Presented here are 10 T cell receptor beta chains from one specimen sequenced in a study of T cells after yellow fever vaccination. TCRdb processed the 5' RACE reads anew with MiXCR; each CDR3 protein has one entry. This table holds over 300,000 distinct CDR3 sequences, roughly 3.9% found once. This material consisted of PBMCs, taken 5 days after the yellow fever booster vaccination. These receptors came from a man younger than 35 who received the YFV17D yellow fever vaccine.

This clonotype occurred many times. This chain links TRBV11-2 with TRBJ2-5, with D unresolved. The germline V gene has CDR1 SGHAT and CDR2 FQNNGV. Trimming took 6 bases from V and 11 from J, leaving 13 bases between them. The CDR3 extends over 11 amino acids. The CDR3 loop reads CASSTNSKQYF. The CDR3 DNA sequence: TGTGCCAGCAGTACAAACAGTAAGCAGTACTTC. Full variable domain (remainder filled in from reference TRBV11-2 and TRBJ2-5): EAGVAQSPRYKIIEKRQSVAFWCNPISGHATLYWYQQILGQGPKLLIQFQNNGVVDDSQLPKDRFSAERLKGVDSTLKIQPAKLEDSAVYLCASSTNSKQYFGPGTRLLVL.

This clonotype was seen a handful of times. The chain recombines TRBV12-3 or TRBV12-4 with TRBJ1-1; D is unclear. The CDR3 loop spans 13 amino acids. The ends were cut back, 3 bases at V and 6 bases at J, with 11 bases in the middle. As DNA, the CDR3 is TGTGCCAGCAGTTTCGATTTGGGGTCTGAAGCTTTCTTT. Amino acid sequence: CASSFDLGSEAFF.

The rearrangement links TRBV7-3 to TRBJ1-2, with 8 bases aligning to TRBD1. This CDR3 is built from 13 residues. The V gene end was trimmed by 3 bases and the J gene end by 8 bases; junction bases not matched to a gene: 5. Germline V gene lookup returns CDR1 SGHTA and CDR2 FQGTGA. The CDR3 spells CASSLDREGGYTF. CDR3 DNA sequence: TGTGCCAGCAGCTTGGACAGGGAGGGCGGCTACACCTTC.

This clonotype was observed a handful of times. The chain employs TRBV3-1 and TRBJ1-2, with 8 positions matching TRBD1. The CDR3 loop spans 15 amino acids. J gave up 6 bases and V 4 bases, and 10 bases lay outside the gene matches. The germline CDR1 and CDR2 sequences are LGHDT and YNNKEL (reference sequence). The CDR3, as DNA: TGTGCCAGCAGCCTCCAGACGACAGGGGTTCATGGCTACACCTTC. It encodes CASSLQTTGVHGYTF.

Concerning this clonotype itself: One junction end does not reproduce the germline sequence, and a read error may be involved. The gene calls are TRBV10-3 and TRBJ1-1; D call uncertain. CDR1 and CDR2 from the germline V gene are ENHRY and SYGVKD. CDR3 size: 12 residues. CDR3 nucleotide sequence: TGTCCCATCAGCAGACGAAACACTGAAGCTTTCTTT. Protein product: CPISRRNTEAFF.

This clonotype was detected only a few times. The chain has TRBV15 and TRBJ2-5; TRBD2 aligns across 9 bases. The CDR3 loop spans 14 amino acids. CDR1 and CDR2 (germline): LNHNV, YYDKDF (reference sequence). Unmatched junction bases numbered 3, after V lost 0 bases and J lost 7 bases. The DNA of the CDR3 is TGTGCCACCAGCAGAGATTCTAGCGGGGTGACCCAGTACTTC. Translated: CATSRDSSGVTQYF.

This chain joins TRBV5-1 and TRBJ1-2; 10 bases match TRBD1. Germline CDR1 is SGHRS and CDR2 is YFSETQ. V gave up 4 bases and J gave up 8 bases; unmatched junction bases: 2. The CDR3 covers 12 residues. The CDR3 loop is CASSGTGDGYTF. In DNA form, the CDR3 reads TGCGCCAGCAGCGGGACAGGGGACGGCTACACCTTC.

The chain links TRBV2 to TRBJ2-6; no clear D gene. Germline values: CDR1 SNHLY, CDR2 FYNNEI. V dropped 7 bases and J dropped 4 bases, with 14 bases sitting between them. The CDR3 totals 15 residues. The CDR3 loop is CASTANSAGANVLTF. In nucleotides, the CDR3 is TGTGCCAGCACCGCCAACAGTGCCGGGGCCAACGTCCTGACTTTC.

This clonotype appeared a few times. V is TRBV6-2 or TRBV6-3 and J is TRBJ1-1; the match to TRBD1 covers 7 bases. The CDR3 runs to 13 residues. From germline, CDR1 is MNHEY and CDR2 SVGEGT. V lost 4 bases to trimming and J lost 6 bases; unmatched junction nucleotides: 5. CDR3 in DNA: TGTGCCAGCAGTTCGGCAGGGGGACCTGAAGCTTTCTTT. It codes for CASSSAGGPEAFF.

The sample holds many counts of this clonotype. V is TRBV24-1 and J is TRBJ2-5, with D tentatively TRBD1 or TRBD2 (5 bases each). CDR3 length equals 17 residues. Germline CDR1 and CDR2: KGHDR and SFDVKD. Trimming took 3 bases from V and 7 from J, leaving 23 bases between them. For the CDR3, the DNA is TGTGCCACCAGTGATGAGGGTGGTGGACAAGGGTTGGGGACCCAGTACTTC. Protein: CATSDEGGGQGLGTQYF.